This record covers a single TCR beta chain. Its cognate antigen is unknown. CDR3 length: 16 residues. J lost 4 bases, V lost 1 base, and 8 bases had no gene match. Germline V lookup: CDR1 SEHNR, CDR2 FQNEAQ (reference sequence). Libraries were made from TCR beta cDNA, and they carried unique molecular identifiers. Starting from around 0.96 to 9.9 million T cells, the study yielded about half a million cDNA molecules. TCRdb called the PCR reads again in MiXCR, with one record for every CDR3 protein. The data show about 770,000 distinct CDR3 sequences, 40% to 55% seen once. This specimen comes from a study of post-analysis software for immune sequencing data. Across the whole study: As for disease course, relapsing-remitting, secondary progressive and progressive-relapsing multiple sclerosis were all included. Regarding the study as a whole: Multiple sclerosis was associated with a significant reduction in normalized Chao1 diversity relative to controls. Several TRBV segments (TRBV5-6, TRBV5-1 and TRBV20-1 among them) occurred more frequently in patients than in controls.

This chain connects TRBV7-9 to TRBJ2-3; 7 nucleotides agree with TRBD1. Material for sequencing was blood. The receptor was isolated from a girl aged 5 to 17 with multiple sclerosis. The CDR3 bases are TGTGCCAGCAGCTTAGGGTACAGGGGAGAGTCAGATACGCAGTATTTT. It is translated as CASSLGYRGESDTQYF.